The 32 T cell receptor beta chains below were found in one sample sequenced in a study of T-cell memory formation after mild COVID-19. TCRdb used MiXCR to reprocess the 5' RACE reads, holding one entry per CDR3 protein. Altogether hundreds of thousands of distinct CDR3 sequences are present, roughly 18% being singletons, with the ten largest covering about 12%. The sequenced sample was PBMCs or a T cell subset sorted from them (not recorded which). The receptors derive from an adult woman who had mild COVID-19 (a few samples of this study predate the infection). Cell type and time point are not known.

This clonotype has only a few counts. This sequence joins TRBV9 and TRBJ2-2; 7 bases map to TRBD2. Looked up from germline, CDR1 is SGDLS and CDR2 is YYNGEE. This CDR3 has 18 amino acids. J gave up 3 bases and V 0 bases, and 11 bases lay outside the gene matches. The DNA for the CDR3 is TGTGCCAGCAGCGTAGCCGGGGGGACGGGCCTCGACACCGGGGAGCTGTTTTTT. This encodes CASSVAGGTGLDTGELFF. The full variable domain, with the rest looked up from reference TRBV9 and TRBJ2-2, is DSGVTQTPKHLITATGQRVTLRCSPRSGDLSVYWYQQSLDQGLQFLIQYYNGEERAKGNILERFSAQQFPDLHSELNLSSLELGDSALYFCASSVAGGTGLDTGELFFGEGSRLTVL.

The CDR3 region is CASSAGVEWSLGTGELFF. The CDR3 DNA follows: TGTGCCAGCAGCGCCGGGGTGGAGTGGTCCTTAGGGACCGGGGAGCTGTTTTTT. The chain has TRBV4-2 and TRBJ2-2, with a weak D call TRBD2 (5 bases). The CDR3 is 18 residues long. Germline CDR1 and CDR2: LGHNA and YNFKEQ. V was clipped by 5 bases and J by 5 bases, with 24 bases between them.

The rearrangement links TRBV3-1 to TRBJ1-1; 10 bases are a match to TRBD1. After removal of 6 bases from V and 1 base from J, the junction contained 5 bases not matched to a gene. The CDR3 is made up of 15 amino acids. CDR1 is LGHDT, CDR2 YNNKEL, per germline (reference sequence). The CDR3 DNA reads TGTGCCAGCAGTCCAGGGACAGGGGCGAACACTGAAGCTTTCTTT. Residues: CASSPGTGANTEAFF.

CDR3: CAAGGGSDTQYF. The CDR3 DNA is TGTGCGGCCGGTGGCGGGAGTGATACGCAGTATTTT. The chain employs TRBV7-9 and TRBJ2-3; TRBD2 matches 7 bases. Germline CDR1 SEHNR, CDR2 FQNEAQ (reference sequence). CDR3 length: 12 residues.

This clonotype was seen a handful of times. This sequence joins TRBV6-2 or TRBV6-3 and TRBJ2-7, with D possibly being TRBD1 (5 bases). V lost 6 bases to trimming and J lost 2 bases, with 17 bases between them. CDR3 length: 15 amino acids. Germline-derived CDR1 and CDR2 are MNHEY and SVGEGT. The CDR3: CASSPSRQGTYEQYF. CDR3 coding DNA: TGTGCCAGCAGCCCGAGTCGGCAGGGAACCTACGAGCAGTACTTC.

This clonotype was found a few times. The rearrangement uses TRBV15 and TRBJ2-3; D might be TRBD2 (6 bases). The CDR3 length is 14 residues. Between the trimmed V and J ends, which lost 1 base and 5 bases, there was a span of 10 bases. Germline V lookup: CDR1 LNHNV, CDR2 YYDKDF (reference sequence). The CDR3 is CATSRARRGDTQYF. The CDR3 nucleotides are TGTGCCACCAGCAGAGCCAGGAGGGGAGATACGCAGTATTTT. Full variable domain (rest looked up from reference TRBV15 and TRBJ2-3): DAMVIQNPRYQVTQFGKPVTLSCSQTLNHNVMYWYQQKSSQAPKLLFHYYDKDFNNEADTPDNFQSRRPNTSFCFLDIRSPGLGDTAMYLCATSRARRGDTQYFGPGTRLTVL.

This chain joins TRBV7-9 and TRBJ2-2, with 9 bases that match TRBD1. After removal of 4 bases from V and 6 bases from J, the junction contained 6 bases not matched to a gene. The CDR3 spans 15 residues. Germline-derived CDR1 and CDR2 are SEHNR and FQNEAQ (reference sequence). The CDR3 nucleotides read TGTGCCAGCAGCTCCTCGGACAGGGGAGCCGGGGAGCTGTTTTTT. Amino acids: CASSSSDRGAGELFF.

This clonotype occurred many times. V usage is TRBV12-3 or TRBV12-4 and J usage is TRBJ2-7; D call uncertain. The V end was cut by 4 bases, the J end by 0 bases, with 7 bases between. The CDR3 runs to 13 residues. Written as DNA, the CDR3 is TGTGCCAGCAGTTCGGAGAGCTCCTACGAGCAGTACTTC. Its translation: CASSSESSYEQYF.

In its sample, this clonotype was seen a few times. V usage is TRBV12-3 or TRBV12-4 and J usage is TRBJ1-1, with unresolved D. The CDR3 sequence is 11 residues long. V was shortened by 4 bases and J by 7 bases, with 7 bases between the two germline ends. The CDR3 DNA reads as TGTGCCAGCAGTTCCGGTCTTGAAGCTTTCTTT. Protein sequence: CASSSGLEAFF.

The chain recombines TRBV20-1 with TRBJ2-2; D is tentatively TRBD1 or TRBD2 (5 bases each). Trimming shortened V by 0 bases and J by 2 bases, and 16 bases separated the two germline ends. The V gene's germline CDR1 is DFQATT and CDR2 SNEGSKA (reference sequence). The CDR3 is made up of 17 amino acids. The CDR3 bases are TGCAGTGCTAGAGATGGGACCCGGAAAGTAAACACCGGGGAGCTGTTTTTT. Amino acids: CSARDGTRKVNTGELFF.

The J gene is TRBJ1-1, the V gene TRBV24-1; D is possibly TRBD1 (6 bases). Germline CDR1 KGHDR, CDR2 SFDVKD. Between the trimmed V and J ends, which lost 3 bases and 11 bases, there was a span of 18 bases. This CDR3 has 14 amino acids. The CDR3 is CATSDHKAGQTAFF. In DNA form, the CDR3 reads TGTGCCACCAGTGATCACAAGGCAGGACAGACGGCTTTCTTT.

The chain joins TRBV7-2 to TRBJ2-3, with 9 bases fitting TRBD2. CDR1 SGHTA and CDR2 FQGNSA come from the germline V gene. Trimming took 5 bases from V and 0 from J; bases not matched to a gene: 12. The CDR3 is 18 residues long. The CDR3 DNA sequence: TGTGCCAGCAGCCTGCCTAGCGGGGCAGGGCTTAGCACAGATACGCAGTATTTT. Translating gives CASSLPSGAGLSTDTQYF.

This clonotype has more than one count but fewer than ten. The chain combines TRBV5-1 with TRBJ2-2; no definite D call. The V gene lost 0 bases and the J gene lost 1 base, with 16 bases spanning the gap. The CDR3 contains 18 residues. In germline, CDR1 is SGHRS, CDR2 YFSETQ. CDR3 nucleotide sequence: TGCGCCAGCAGCTTGGAATGGTCGACAAAGCGGAACACCGGGGAGCTGTTTTTT. Translating it yields CASSLEWSTKRNTGELFF.

V gene TRBV7-2 combines with J gene TRBJ1-1; 7 bases align to TRBD1. The CDR3 consists of 14 residues. V was clipped by 5 bases and J by 3 bases; unmatched bases: 6. Germline-derived CDR1 and CDR2 are SGHTA and FQGNSA. The chain's CDR3 is CASSMTGLDTEAFF. The CDR3 DNA follows: TGTGCCAGCAGCATGACAGGGTTGGACACTGAAGCTTTCTTT. Drawing the rest from reference TRBV7-2 and TRBJ1-1, the complete variable domain is GAGVSQSPSNKVTEKGKDVELRCDPISGHTALYWYRQSLGQGLEFLIYFQGNSAPDKSGLPSDRFSAERTGGSVSTLTIQRTQQEDSAVYLCASSMTGLDTEAFFGQGTRLTVV.

V usage is TRBV5-4 and J usage is TRBJ1-1; possible D gene TRBD1, 5 bases. Deletions cut 4 bases from V and 3 bases from J, with 13 bases between. Germline V lookup: CDR1 SGHNT, CDR2 YYREEE (reference sequence). CDR3 length: 14 residues. CDR3 region: CASSPFREDTEAFF. CDR3 nucleotides: TGTGCCAGCAGCCCGTTCAGGGAAGACACTGAAGCTTTCTTT.

The chain employs TRBV5-6 and TRBJ2-3; TRBD2 matches at 16 bases. This CDR3 has 16 amino acids. Trimming took 3 bases from V and 4 from J; bases not matched to a gene: 2. Looked up from germline, CDR1 is SGHDT and CDR2 is YYEEEE. This CDR3 is CASSWGTSGRADTQYF. CDR3 coding DNA: TGTGCCAGCAGCTGGGGGACTAGCGGGAGGGCAGATACGCAGTATTTT.

The chain combines TRBV21-1 with TRBJ2-1; the listed D gene, TRBD2, was not tested against the DNA. TRBV21-1 has pseudogene status. The CDR3 covers 18 residues. CDR3 amino acids: CASSKRSLAGARYNEQFF. In DNA, the CDR3 is TGTGCCAGCAGCAAACGGTCGCTAGCGGGGGCGAGATACAATGAGCAGTTCTTC.

This clonotype was seen a handful of times. The chain joins TRBV20-1 to TRBJ1-6; 12 bases fit TRBD1. Germline CDR1 is DFQATT and CDR2 is SNEGSKA (reference sequence). With 1 base clipped from V and 8 bases from J, the junction kept 6 bases outside the gene matches. The CDR3 covers 16 residues. CDR3: CSARGGQGAWDSPLHF. CDR3 bases: TGCAGTGCTAGAGGGGGACAGGGGGCTTGGGATTCACCCCTCCACTTT.

This clonotype was seen at least ten times. The chain has TRBV12-3 or TRBV12-4 and TRBJ2-7, with D perhaps TRBD1 (5 bases). V was trimmed by 1 base and J by 2 bases, leaving 9 bases between them. This CDR3 has 14 residues. The CDR3 region has the DNA TGTGCCAGCAGTTTAGGGGCAGGGACCTACGAGCAGTACTTC. This gives the protein CASSLGAGTYEQYF.

This clonotype was recorded a few times. The rearrangement joins TRBV12-3 or TRBV12-4 to TRBJ2-2; TRBD1 matches 10 bases. CDR3 length: 21 residues. Trimming removed 3 bases from V and 0 bases from J; junction bases left unmatched: 16. CDR3 sequence: CASSLSLGQGGRSANTGELFF. The CDR3 DNA reads as TGTGCCAGCAGTTTGTCCCTAGGACAGGGGGGTCGATCCGCGAACACCGGGGAGCTGTTTTTT.

This clonotype appeared once. The chain carries TRBV29-1 and TRBJ1-1, with 7 bases identical to TRBD1. The CDR3 totals 13 residues. The V gene's germline CDR1 is SQVTM and CDR2 ANQGSEA. The V gene end was trimmed by 3 bases and the J gene end by 1 base; junction bases not matched to a gene: 2. The CDR3 loop is CSVETGRNTEAFF. In nucleotides, the CDR3 is TGCAGCGTTGAGACAGGGAGGAACACTGAAGCTTTCTTT.

This clonotype was counted between two and nine times. The J gene is TRBJ2-7, the V gene TRBV28; D could derive from TRBD1 or TRBD2 (6 bases each). The CDR3 runs 19 residues. From germline, CDR1 is MDHEN and CDR2 SYDVKM. The V end was cut by 5 bases, the J end by 0 bases, with 26 bases between. For the CDR3, the DNA is TGTGCCAGCAGTGTCGGGGGCATCAAGGGCTATGCCTACTCCTACGAGCAGTACTTC. It encodes CASSVGGIKGYAYSYEQYF.

Many counts were recorded for this clonotype. This chain links TRBV7-9 with TRBJ1-1, with D tentatively TRBD1 (6 bases). From germline, CDR1 is SEHNR and CDR2 FQNEAQ (reference sequence). V was shortened by 6 bases and J by 1 base, with 15 bases between the two germline ends. The CDR3 contains 15 residues. CDR3 loop: CASRLTGPRNTEAFF. DNA of the CDR3: TGTGCCAGCAGACTTACAGGGCCGAGGAACACTGAAGCTTTCTTT.

This chain links TRBV7-3 with TRBJ2-5; the D gene is possibly TRBD2 (5 bases). The CDR3 covers 14 residues. V was pared by 2 bases and J by 4 bases, with 11 bases between. Germline V gene sequence: CDR1 SGHTA, CDR2 FQGTGA. CDR3 amino acids: CASSLLGAPETQYF. The CDR3 DNA is TGTGCCAGCAGCTTACTGGGAGCCCCAGAGACCCAGTACTTC. Based on the CDR3 plus reference TRBV7-3 and TRBJ2-5, the full variable domain is GAGVSQTPSNKVTEKGKYVELRCDPISGHTALYWYRQSLGQGPEFLIYFQGTGAADDSGLPNDRFFAVRPEGSVSTLKIQRTERGDSAVYLCASSLLGAPETQYFGPGTRLLVL.

V usage is TRBV6-5 and J usage is TRBJ1-2, with a weak D call TRBD1 (5 bases). CDR3 length: 16 residues. The germline CDR1 and CDR2 sequences are MNHEY and SVGAGI. The V end was cut by 4 bases, the J end by 0 bases, with 15 bases between. The CDR3 nucleotides are TGTGCCAGCAGTTTCGGGAGGGGCAGAGCTAACTATGGCTACACCTTC. As protein: CASSFGRGRANYGYTF.

The table lists this clonotype with a few counts. The rearrangement uses TRBV19 and TRBJ1-1; weak D call: TRBD1 (5 bases). Germline-derived CDR1 and CDR2 are LNHDA and SQIVND (reference sequence). The CDR3 sequence is 14 residues long. Trimming removed 4 bases at V and 9 bases at J, with 18 bases between. CDR3: CASSTQRAGAQAFF. DNA of the CDR3: TGTGCCAGTAGTACCCAGAGGGCCGGGGCCCAAGCTTTCTTT.

This clonotype was seen repeatedly, ten times or more. Germline is not matched at one junction end, which may reflect a read error. The chain employs TRBV5-1 and TRBJ2-7; 9 bases agree with TRBD1. The germline CDR1 and CDR2 sequences are SGHRS and YFSETQ. This CDR3 is built from 13 residues. This CDR3 is CASSLTGGYEQYF. CDR3 sequence (DNA): TGTGCCAGCAGCCTGACAGGGGGCTACGAGCAGTACTTC.

The chain employs TRBV6-6 and TRBJ2-7; the match to TRBD1 covers 11 bases. Trimming took 5 bases from V and 5 from J; bases not matched to a gene: 8. The CDR3 is 15 amino acids. CDR1 and CDR2 (germline): MNHNY, SVGAGI (reference sequence). The DNA of the CDR3 is TGTGCCAGCAGTCCCGGACAGGGGGCTACCAACGAGCAGTACTTC. This translates into CASSPGQGATNEQYF.

The rearrangement uses TRBV3-1 and TRBJ2-7; a possible D gene is TRBD2 (6 bases). This CDR3 contains 14 residues. The germline V gene encodes CDR1 LGHDT and CDR2 YNNKEL (reference sequence). Trimming took 4 bases from V and 3 from J, leaving 13 bases between them. CDR3 bases: TGTGCCAGCAGCCGGGGGGACGCCTACTACGAGCAGTACTTC. This codes for CASSRGDAYYEQYF.

The rearrangement uses TRBV7-2 and TRBJ2-5, with D perhaps matching TRBD1 (6 bases). Germline lookup yields CDR1 SGHTA and CDR2 FQGNSA. The CDR3 contains 15 residues. Deletions cut 3 bases from V and 1 base from J, with 12 bases between. CDR3: CASSFYWTVQETQYF. The CDR3 DNA reads TGTGCCAGCAGCTTTTACTGGACAGTCCAAGAGACCCAGTACTTC.

The rearrangement uses TRBV7-8 and TRBJ2-5; 8 bases are a match to TRBD1. CDR3 length equals 17 residues. Germline V gene lookup returns CDR1 SGHVS and CDR2 FQNEAQ. With 7 bases clipped from V and 7 bases from J, the junction kept 20 bases outside the gene matches. CDR3 DNA: TGTGCCAGCAACCCAGTCCCTCCAGGGGGCCCTCCCGGGACCCAGTACTTC. It specifies CASNPVPPGGPPGTQYF.

V usage is TRBV5-1 and J usage is TRBJ2-5; 7 bases fit TRBD1. This CDR3 is built from 15 residues. Trimming at V came to 2 bases and at J to 4 bases, leaving 8 bases not matched to a gene. Germline CDR1 SGHRS, CDR2 YFSETQ. The CDR3, as DNA: TGCGCCAGCAGCTTTACAGGGGAGAGGGGAGAGACCCAGTACTTC. This translates into CASSFTGERGETQYF.